A selection of T cell receptor beta chains follows, all from one sample in a study of blood T cells in healthy people across ages. From the 5' RACE reads, TCRdb called clonotypes with MiXCR, one entry per CDR3 protein. This repertoire shows around 1,700,000 distinct CDR3 sequences, over 25% found once; its top ten account for roughly 8.2%. Sequenced: blood. Receptor source: a woman in her 30s in good health. Each CDR3 is given with its conserved first and last residue. The order of the fields is CDR3 DNA, CDR3 protein, J gene, D gene, V gene, clone size. The D gene is left open where the match is weak. Where a row states a size, it is once, few, many or the class of an expanded clone; other rows omit it.

DNA: TGTGCCAGCAGCTACGCCTACAGGGGTGAGACCCAGTACTTC; CDR3: CASSYAYRGETQYF; J: TRBJ2-5; D: TRBD1; V: TRBV7-2; size: .
DNA: TGCAGCGTTGTGGAGGGAGGGCCGTTCAATGAGCAGTTCTTC; CDR3: CSVVEGGPFNEQFF; J: TRBJ2-1; D: TRBD2; V: TRBV29-1; size: many
DNA: TGTGCCAGCACCCAGCGGCAGGGATTCTCGAGAAATGAGCAGTTCTTC; CDR3: CASTQRQGFSRNEQFF; J: TRBJ2-1; D: .; V: TRBV27; size: .
DNA: TGTGCCAGCAGCAAACGACAGGGGGGGGTACAAGAGACCCAGTACTTC; CDR3: CASSKRQGGVQETQYF; J: TRBJ2-5; D: TRBD1; V: TRBV9; size: .
DNA: TGTGCCAGCAGTGAATCAGGTGGAATCCAGCATTTT; CDR3: CASSESGGIQHF; J: TRBJ1-5; D: .; V: TRBV2; size: once
DNA: TGCGCCAGCAGCTTAAGGGAGCGCGAGCAGTACTTC; CDR3: CASSLREREQYF; J: TRBJ2-7; D: .; V: TRBV5-1; size: .
DNA: TGCGCCAGCAGCCCGTGGATTAGCGGAAGTGAAGCTTTCTTT; CDR3: CASSPWISGSEAFF; J: TRBJ1-1; D: .; V: TRBV5-1; size: .
DNA: TGTGCCAGCAGTTACCAGGGGCAGAACACTGAAGCTTTCTTT; CDR3: CASSYQGQNTEAFF; J: TRBJ1-1; D: .; V: TRBV6-5; size: few
DNA: TGTGCCAGCAGTTACTCGACAGGGGTGGATGAAAAACTGTTTTTT; CDR3: CASSYSTGVDEKLFF; J: TRBJ1-4; D: TRBD1; V: TRBV6-6; size: few
DNA: TGTGCCAGCAGCTTAGGGGCTTCCAGGGTCGAGCAGTACTTC; CDR3: CASSLGASRVEQYF; J: TRBJ2-7; D: .; V: TRBV7-2; size: .
DNA: TGCAGCGTGGTGGGTCGGGAGGGACGGGAGACCCAGTACTTC; CDR3: CSVVGREGRETQYF; J: TRBJ2-5; D: TRBD2; V: TRBV29-1; size: .
DNA: TGCAGCGTTGAAGAGGGGAGCGGGAGGGCCTCCACCTACAATGAGCAGTTCTTC; CDR3: CSVEEGSGRASTYNEQFF; J: TRBJ2-1; D: TRBD2; V: TRBV29-1; size: many
DNA: TGTGCCATCAGTGAGTCGACGGCTAGCGGTGATGAGCAGTTCTTC; CDR3: CAISESTASGDEQFF; J: TRBJ2-1; D: TRBD2; V: TRBV10-3; size: .
DNA: TGTGCCATCTCGACCCGGGGCCAGCGGGGCACAGATACGCAGTATTTT; CDR3: CAISTRGQRGTDTQYF; J: TRBJ2-3; D: .; V: TRBV10-3; size: .
DNA: TGTGCCAGCAGCTCCAGCGCCTCTGGGGCCAACGTCCTGACTTTC; CDR3: CASSSSASGANVLTF; J: TRBJ2-6; D: .; V: TRBV7-2; size: .
DNA: TGCGCCAGCAGCCAAGATCGCGTTAGCGGGGACTTCTACGAGCAGTACTTC; CDR3: CASSQDRVSGDFYEQYF; J: TRBJ2-7; D: TRBD2; V: TRBV4-1; size: .
DNA: TGTGCCAGCAGCTTGGGCGGACAGGGGACCAACGTCCTGACTTTC; CDR3: CASSLGGQGTNVLTF; J: TRBJ2-6; D: TRBD1; V: TRBV5-5; size: few
DNA: TGTGCCAGCAGTTTACAACAGGGGAAAGAGACCCAGTACTTC; CDR3: CASSLQQGKETQYF; J: TRBJ2-5; D: TRBD1; V: TRBV12-3/TRBV12-4; size: many
DNA: TGTGCCAGCACCGTCTCCGTTCTTAATGAAAAACTGTTTTTT; CDR3: CASTVSVLNEKLFF; J: TRBJ1-4; D: .; V: TRBV2; size: few
DNA: TGTGCCAGCAGTCCGGACAGATTAGCCAAAAACATTCAGTACTTC; CDR3: CASSPDRLAKNIQYF; J: TRBJ2-4; D: .; V: TRBV7-2; size: many
DNA: TGCAGCGTTAACCTGACCCCCGGCTACACCTTC; CDR3: CSVNLTPGYTF; J: TRBJ1-2; D: .; V: TRBV29-1; size: few
DNA: TGTGCCATCAGTGAGCCGCCGGGGCTAGCGGGAGGGAGCGAGCAGTACTTC; CDR3: CAISEPPGLAGGSEQYF; J: TRBJ2-7; D: TRBD2; V: TRBV10-3; size: many
DNA: TGTGCCAGCAGCATTGGAACCGGGGGTAGCACAGATACGCAGTATTTT; CDR3: CASSIGTGGSTDTQYF; J: TRBJ2-3; D: .; V: TRBV5-5; size: .
DNA: TGTGCCAGCGGTAGGGGAGTTTATGAAAAACTGTTTTTT; CDR3: CASGRGVYEKLFF; J: TRBJ1-4; D: .; V: TRBV6-6; size: few
DNA: TGCAGTGCTAGGTCCCTAGCGGGATCCAATCAGCAGTACTTC; CDR3: CSARSLAGSNQQYF; J: TRBJ2-7; D: TRBD2; V: TRBV20-1; size: .
DNA: TGTGCCAGCAGTCGTGGACAGGAGCTTGATTCACCCCTCCACTTT; CDR3: CASSRGQELDSPLHF; J: TRBJ1-6; D: TRBD1; V: TRBV12-3/TRBV12-4; size: .
DNA: TGTGCCAGCAGTTCTCGGTCCGGGACGGGAAATTCACCCCTCCACTTT; CDR3: CASSSRSGTGNSPLHF; J: TRBJ1-6; D: .; V: TRBV6-5; size: .
DNA: TGTGCCAGCAGCGTAGCGGGGGGTCCCCTAAATGAGCAGTTCTTC; CDR3: CASSVAGGPLNEQFF; J: TRBJ2-1; D: TRBD2; V: TRBV9; size: few
DNA: TGTGCCAGCAGCTTAGAAGCGGGAGGGCCCTACGAGCAGTACTTC; CDR3: CASSLEAGGPYEQYF; J: TRBJ2-7; D: TRBD2; V: TRBV7-2; size: few
DNA: TGCGCCAGCAGATCCCCGGGACTAGCCACCGGGGAGCTGTTTTTT; CDR3: CASRSPGLATGELFF; J: TRBJ2-2; D: TRBD2; V: TRBV10-2; size: .